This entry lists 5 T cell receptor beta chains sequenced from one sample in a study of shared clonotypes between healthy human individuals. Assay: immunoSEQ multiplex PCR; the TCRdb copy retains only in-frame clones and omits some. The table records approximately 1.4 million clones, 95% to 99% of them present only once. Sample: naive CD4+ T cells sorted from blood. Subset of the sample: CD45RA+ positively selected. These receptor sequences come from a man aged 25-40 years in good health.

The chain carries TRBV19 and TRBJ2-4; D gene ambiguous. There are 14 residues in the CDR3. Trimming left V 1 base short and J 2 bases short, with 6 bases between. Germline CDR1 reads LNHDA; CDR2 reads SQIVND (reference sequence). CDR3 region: CASSIGGTKNIQYF. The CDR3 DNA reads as TGTGCCAGTAGTATAGGGGGTACCAAAAACATTCAGTACTTC.

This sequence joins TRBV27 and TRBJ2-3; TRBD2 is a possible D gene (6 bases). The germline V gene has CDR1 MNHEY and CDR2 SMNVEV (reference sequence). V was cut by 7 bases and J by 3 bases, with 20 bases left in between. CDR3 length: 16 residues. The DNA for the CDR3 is TGTGCCAGCATACTCTCCCTCGGGAGTGGGACAGATACGCAGTATTTT. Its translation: CASILSLGSGTDTQYF.

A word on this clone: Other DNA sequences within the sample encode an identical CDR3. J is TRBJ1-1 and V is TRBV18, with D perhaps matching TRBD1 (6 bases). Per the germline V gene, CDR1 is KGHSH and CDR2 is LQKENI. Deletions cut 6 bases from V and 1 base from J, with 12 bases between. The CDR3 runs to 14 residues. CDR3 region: CASSPKTGNTEAFF. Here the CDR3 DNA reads TGTGCCAGCTCCCCGAAGACAGGGAACACTGAAGCTTTCTTT.

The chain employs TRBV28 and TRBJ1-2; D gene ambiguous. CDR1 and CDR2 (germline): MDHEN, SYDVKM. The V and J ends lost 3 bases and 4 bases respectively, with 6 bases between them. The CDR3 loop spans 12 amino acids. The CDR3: CASSLGAYGYTF. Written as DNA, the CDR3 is TGTGCCAGCAGTTTGGGAGCCTATGGCTACACCTTC.

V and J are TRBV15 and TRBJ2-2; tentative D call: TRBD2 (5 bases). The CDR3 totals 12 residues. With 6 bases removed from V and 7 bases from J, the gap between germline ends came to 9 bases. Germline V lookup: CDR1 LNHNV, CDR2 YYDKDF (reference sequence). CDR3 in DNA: TGTGCCACCAGAGAACGGGGCGGGGAGCTGTTTTTT. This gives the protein CATRERGGELFF. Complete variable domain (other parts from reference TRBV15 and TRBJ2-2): DAMVIQNPRYQVTQFGKPVTLSCSQTLNHNVMYWYQQKSSQAPKLLFHYYDKDFNNEADTPDNFQSRRPNTSFCFLDIRSPGLGDTAMYLCATRERGGELFFGEGSRLTVL.